These 26 T cell receptor delta chains came from one sample sequenced in a study of gamma-delta T cells after stem cell transplantation. TCRdb reanalysed the RT-PCR reads with CATT. The profile covers roughly 2,600 delta-chain clones, with roughly 4.3% appearing a single time and roughly 15% taken by the ten largest. Sequencing was done on a sample of gamma-delta T cells. These receptors came from a human donor. It is not recorded whose cells these are; they may come from a transplant donor.

This clone has only a few counts. The rearrangement joins TRDV2 to TRDJ3; tentatively, D is TRDD3 (6 bases). Germline V lookup: CDR1 GEAIGNYY, CDR2 EKD. The CDR3 covers 20 residues. V lost 6 bases to trimming and J lost 0 bases, with 23 bases between them. DNA for the CDR3: TGTGCCTGTAATACCATGGAACTGGGAGAGAGCTCCTGGGACACCCGACAGATGTTTTTC. It is translated as CACNTMELGESSWDTRQMFF.

This clone was counted only a few times. The V and J genes are TRDV2 and TRDJ1; 11 bases line up with TRDD3. After removal of 4 bases from V and 3 bases from J, the junction contained 6 bases not matched to a gene. Germline V gene data show CDR1 as GEAIGNYY and CDR2 as EKD. This CDR3 contains 15 residues. The CDR3 sequence: CACDVLGDKPDKLIF. CDR3 bases: TGTGCCTGTGATGTACTGGGGGATAAGCCCGATAAACTCATCTTT.

This chain joins TRDV2 and TRDJ1, with 11 bases that match TRDD3. V shed 6 bases and J 2 bases; nucleotides not matched to a gene: 10. Germline V lookup: CDR1 GEAIGNYY, CDR2 EKD. CDR3 length: 16 amino acids. The CDR3 nucleotides read TGTGCCTGTTGTCGGTTGGGGGATACGGGGACCGATAAACTCATCTTT. Translation gives CACCRLGDTGTDKLIF.

This clone has just a few counts. J is TRDJ1 and V is TRDV2; 7 nucleotides match TRDD3. This CDR3 is 16 amino acids long. Trimming took 2 bases from V and 0 from J; bases not matched to a gene: 8. Germline V gene sequence: CDR1 GEAIGNYY, CDR2 EKD. The CDR3 region has the DNA TGTGCCTGTGACAAGGTGGGGGAATCGTACACCGATAAACTCATCTTT. Translated, it gives CACDKVGESYTDKLIF.

This clone is medium-sized within its sample. The chain uses TRDV2 and TRDJ1; unclear D gene. CDR1 is GEAIGNYY and CDR2 is EKD in the germline V gene. The germline V and J ends were trimmed by 3 bases and 2 bases, with 9 bases remaining between them. The CDR3 is 13 residues long. For the CDR3, the DNA is TGTGCCTGTGACGGATTAGAAACCGATAAACTCATCTTT. It is translated as CACDGLETDKLIF.

As for this clone: The junction shows a germline mismatch at one end, possibly a read error. This sample includes further DNA sequences coding for the same CDR3. The J gene is TRDJ1, the V gene TRDV2; TRDD3 matches 11 bases. The CDR3 extends over 17 amino acids. Germline V lookup: CDR1 GEAIGNYY, CDR2 EKD. Written as DNA, the CDR3 is TGTGCCTGCGACACTCTGGGGGATACTAGGTACACCGATAAACTCATCTTT. It specifies CACDTLGDTRYTDKLIF.

In this sample, this clone is medium-sized (0.01 to 0.1%). This chain links TRDV2 with TRDJ1; TRDD3 agrees at 11 bases. Per the germline V gene, CDR1 is GEAIGNYY and CDR2 is EKD. CDR3 length: 17 amino acids. The J segment lost 3 bases and the V segment lost 1 base, leaving 9 bases of the junction unmatched. For the CDR3, the DNA is TGTGCCTGTGACACACTGGGGGATATTCGGGCGGCCGATAAACTCATCTTT. This gives the protein CACDTLGDIRAADKLIF.

This chain joins TRDV2 and TRDJ1, with a tentative D call TRDD3 (5 bases). CDR1 is GEAIGNYY, CDR2 EKD, per germline. The V end lost 1 base, the J end lost 0 bases, and 14 bases lay between the germline ends. The CDR3 runs 16 residues. The CDR3 region is CACDTLGTRDTDKLIF. DNA of the CDR3: TGTGCCTGTGACACATTGGGGACCCGGGACACCGATAAACTCATCTTT.

Only a few counts were recorded for this clone. The chain carries TRDV2 and TRDJ1, with unresolved D. Trimming stripped 0 bases from V and 0 bases from J, with 16 bases between. Germline V gives CDR1 GEAIGNYY, CDR2 EKD. This CDR3 has 17 residues. In nucleotides, the CDR3 is TGTGCCTGTGACACCCTACTCCGTCGTATAAACACCGATAAACTCATCTTT. This encodes CACDTLLRRINTDKLIF.

By share, this clone counts as medium-sized. This chain joins TRDV2 and TRDJ1; D possibly corresponds to TRDD3 (5 bases). V lost 1 base, J lost 0 bases, and 20 bases lay in between. This CDR3 contains 18 residues. Germline CDR1 reads GEAIGNYY; CDR2 reads EKD. CDR3 bases: TGTGCCTGTGACACAATGGCCGGGGGTGAAAAGTACACCGATAAACTCATCTTT. Amino acids: CACDTMAGGEKYTDKLIF.

Relative to its sample, this clone is medium-sized. The V call is TRDV2, the J call TRDJ1; the match to TRDD3 covers 11 bases. The V and J ends lost 3 bases and 4 bases, in that order; junction bases with no gene match: 21. The germline gives CDR1 GEAIGNYY, CDR2 EKD. CDR3 length: 20 residues. The CDR3 loop reads CACDSGRKKWGIRRGDKLIF. The CDR3 coding sequence is TGTGCCTGTGACTCCGGTCGGAAGAAGTGGGGGATACGGAGGGGCGATAAACTCATCTTT.

There are a few counts of this clone. A single base separates this from a much larger clone, so it may be a read error. No DNA is shown, since the ends of the CDR3 on it are uncertain; the CDR3 is the one TCRdb lists. The chain combines TRDV2 with TRDJ1; TRDD3, the table's D call, lacks a check against the DNA. The CDR3 sequence runs 16 residues, both termini included. CDR1 GEAIGNYY and CDR2 EKD come from the germline V gene. The CDR3 spells CACDALWGIGTDKPIF.

The chain recombines TRDV2 with TRDJ1, with 12 bases aligning to TRDD3. The CDR3 is made up of 17 amino acids. V gave up 2 bases and J gave up 0 bases; unmatched junction bases: 6. The germline V gene encodes CDR1 GEAIGNYY and CDR2 EKD. This CDR3 reads CACDSLGDTEYTDKLIF. The CDR3 DNA reads as TGTGCCTGTGACAGTCTGGGGGATACGGAGTACACCGATAAACTCATCTTT.

Remarks on this clone: This sequence may be a read error, since a much larger clone differs from it by one base. Other DNA sequences in the sample encode the same CDR3. The genes are TRDV2 and TRDJ1; 10 bases fit TRDD3. Germline lookup yields CDR1 GEAIGNYY and CDR2 EKD. The CDR3 is 20 amino acids. The CDR3 loop is CACDTVGGGYDLPYTDKLIF. The CDR3, as DNA: TGTGCCTGCGACACCGTGGGAGGGGGATACGACCTCCCGTACACCGATAAACTCATCTTT.

This clone has a handful of counts. This CDR3 is CACDTMGGGYASRTDKLIF. The CDR3 DNA reads TGTGCCTGTGACACAATGGGTGGGGGATACGCGTCTAGGACCGATAAACTCATCTTT. The chain has TRDV2 and TRDJ1, with 11 nucleotides matching TRDD3. CDR3 length: 19 amino acids. V shed 1 base and J 2 bases; nucleotides not matched to a gene: 14. Germline assignment: CDR1 GEAIGNYY and CDR2 EKD.

About this clone itself: The protein held in TCRdb is that of a much larger clone and does not match this DNA's translation at residue 11, likely because of a read error; the protein shown is translated from the DNA. The chain recombines TRDV2 with TRDJ1, with 12 positions matching TRDD3. CDR1 is GEAIGNYY, CDR2 EKD, per germline. The CDR3 is 18 residues long. V shed 3 bases, J shed 0 bases, and the junction held 10 bases outside the gene matches. The CDR3, as DNA: TGTGCCTGTGACCCACTGGGGGATACCCTCTCACACACCGATAAACTCATCTTT. This translates into CACDPLGDTLSHTDKLIF.

This clone is large by share. The rearrangement uses TRDV2 and TRDJ1; D is perhaps TRDD3 (6 bases). This CDR3 contains 19 residues. Trimming removed 1 base at V and 2 bases at J, with 25 bases between. Germline V gives CDR1 GEAIGNYY, CDR2 EKD. CDR3 DNA sequence: TGTGCCTGTGACACGGTCGCGGCCGGGCGGGGGAGGAAGACCGATAAACTCATCTTT. This gives the protein CACDTVAAGRGRKTDKLIF.

By share of the sample, this clone is medium-sized. The chain has TRDV2 and TRDJ1; D gene ambiguous. Per germline, CDR1 GEAIGNYY and CDR2 EKD. The CDR3 is made up of 14 amino acids. The germline V and J ends were trimmed by 0 bases and 0 bases, with 7 bases remaining between them. CDR3 sequence (DNA): TGTGCCTGTGACACCGTCCAGAACACCGATAAACTCATCTTT. Translated: CACDTVQNTDKLIF.

By sample fraction, this clone is medium-sized (0.01 to 0.1%). This CDR3 is also generated by other DNA sequences in the sample. The gene calls are TRDV2 and TRDJ1, with TRDD3 identical over 9 bases. Germline V gene sequence: CDR1 GEAIGNYY, CDR2 EKD. This CDR3 is built from 14 residues. Unmatched junction bases numbered 2, after V lost 1 base and J lost 3 bases. The CDR3, as DNA: TGTGCCTGTGACACTCTGGGGGATCCCGATAAACTCATCTTT. This translates into CACDTLGDPDKLIF.

This clone is large (0.1 to 1%) within its sample. This sequence joins TRDV2 and TRDJ1, with TRDD3 matching 13 bases. The CDR3 loop spans 18 amino acids. V was clipped by 0 bases and J by 4 bases; unmatched bases: 10. The germline V gene encodes CDR1 GEAIGNYY and CDR2 EKD. CDR3 sequence: CACDTLLGDTRRGDKLIF. In nucleotides, the CDR3 is TGTGCCTGTGACACCTTACTGGGGGATACGCGGCGTGGCGATAAACTCATCTTT.

For this clone: The junction departs from the called germline gene at one end, perhaps through a read error. The V call is TRDV2, the J call TRDJ1, with 12 positions matching TRDD3. CDR3 length: 18 residues. Germline lookup yields CDR1 GEAIGNYY and CDR2 EKD. CDR3 DNA sequence: TGTGCCTGCGACACCATGAGTCTGGGGGATACGCGGGCCGATAAACTCATCTTT. This gives the protein CACDTMSLGDTRADKLIF.

This clone was seen a few times. DNA for the CDR3: TGTGCCTGTGACACCATCCAACGAACTGGGGGGCTGCCAAAACTCATCTTT. Its protein product is CACDTIQRTGGLPKLIF. The rearrangement uses TRDV2 and TRDJ1; 8 bases map to TRDD3. Germline values: CDR1 GEAIGNYY, CDR2 EKD. The junction had 16 bases not matched to a gene; V was cut back by 0 bases and J by 8 bases. This CDR3 has 17 amino acids.

This clone was picked up a small number of times. The V gene is TRDV1, the J gene TRDJ1; 12 bases are shared with TRDD3. V lost 1 base and J lost 0; bases outside the gene matches: 9. CDR3 length: 19 residues. Germline V CDR1 and CDR2: TSWWSYY, QGS. CDR3 region: CALGERTGGYWAYTDKLIF. CDR3 DNA: TGTGCTCTTGGGGAACGCACTGGGGGATACTGGGCCTACACCGATAAACTCATCTTT.

This clone is deemed large. This same CDR3 is encoded by further DNA sequences in the sample. The chain links TRDV2 to TRDJ1, with 11 bases matching TRDD3. The junction had 13 bases not matched to a gene; V was cut back by 0 bases and J by 2 bases. The CDR3 totals 19 residues. Germline CDR1 is GEAIGNYY and CDR2 is EKD. The CDR3 nucleotides are TGTGCCTGTGACACCGTCCGAACTGGGGGATATACCGCGACCGATAAACTCATCTTT. This codes for CACDTVRTGGYTATDKLIF.

Relative to its sample, this clone is large. The sample carries other DNA sequences with the same CDR3. The CDR3 is CACDEAGGFRGVSDKLIF. The DNA of the CDR3 is TGTGCCTGTGACGAGGCTGGGGGATTCAGGGGCGTTTCCGATAAACTCATCTTT. V gene TRDV2 combines with J gene TRDJ1; 9 nucleotides agree with TRDD3. J gave up 3 bases and V 3 bases, and 16 bases lay outside the gene matches. CDR3 length: 18 amino acids. Germline CDR1 and CDR2: GEAIGNYY and EKD.

This clone is medium-sized within its sample. The sample has other DNA sequences that encode this CDR3 too. The gene calls are TRDV2 and TRDJ1; 10 nucleotides line up with TRDD3. V lost 0 bases and J lost 2; bases outside the gene matches: 8. The CDR3 covers 17 residues. Germline assignment: CDR1 GEAIGNYY and CDR2 EKD. CDR3 in DNA: TGTGCCTGTGACACCGTTGAGTGGGGGATACAGACCGATAAACTCATCTTT. It yields the protein CACDTVEWGIQTDKLIF.